This T cell receptor beta chain was documented in a study of T cells in Graves' hyperthyroidism and ophthalmopathy. Study information: Prior to any treatment, at the point of initial diagnosis, peripheral blood was collected.

The CDR3 has 17 residues. The V segment lost 3 bases and the J segment 7 bases; nucleotides outside the gene matches: 8. In germline, CDR1 is LGHNT, CDR2 FRNRAP. Amplification of TCR beta CDR3 regions was performed using RNA transcripts as template. Researchers ran a first-round RT-PCR on the TCR CDR3 using the HTBI primer set. TCRdb independently ran MiXCR on the multiplex PCR reads; one entry per CDR3 protein. Among around 620,000 distinct CDR3 sequences listed, more than 13% were seen once. Study observations and caveats: Before onset, ophthalmopathy was predicted by the model a median around 6 months earlier. Most expanded thyroid clonotypes above 0.001 also appeared in blood.

Isolation of PBMCs was performed on 9.5 to 10 ml fresh peripheral blood. This clonotype was counted only a few times. Its antigen is unidentified. Sequencing input: blood. The chain joins TRBV12-5 to TRBJ2-1; 14 bases line up with TRBD2. The clonotype originates from a young woman with Graves' ophthalmopathy. CDR3 loop: CASGFSGTSGSGNEQFF. CDR3 nucleotide sequence: TGTGCTAGTGGTTTCTCCGGGACTAGCGGGAGCGGGAATGAGCAGTTCTTC. Filled out from reference TRBV12-5 and TRBJ2-1, the complete variable domain reads DARVTQTPRHKVTEMGQEVTMRCQPILGHNTVFWYRQTMMQGLELLAYFRNRAPLDDSGMPKDRFSAEMPDATLATLKIQPSEPRDSAVYFCASGFSGTSGSGNEQFFGPGTRLTVL.